Each of the 27 T cell receptor beta chains below was sequenced from the same sample in a study of blood T cell repertoires in COVID-19 (dated by TCRdb to 2018 to 2021). The library was produced with the immunoSEQ multiplex PCR assay. TCRdb obtained this table from immuneACCESS and retained in-frame rearrangements with V and J assigned. These tables miss some clones; where compared with another copy, unresolved V genes account for less than half of the shortfall, and the remainder is unexplained. Here the sample has some 220,000 clones; approximately 90% occur a single time. The ten biggest clones cover less than 15% of the sample. The sequenced sample consisted of peripheral blood. The origin of the receptors is a young woman who had recovered from COVID-19.

This clone appeared once. The V gene is TRBV27, the J gene TRBJ1-1; perhaps TRBD1 as D (5 bases). V dropped 3 bases and J dropped 1 base, with 9 bases sitting between them. The CDR3 totals 14 residues. Germline CDR1 and CDR2: MNHEY and SMNVEV (reference sequence). CDR3 amino acids: CASSLGGGNTEAFF. The CDR3 coding sequence is TGTGCCAGCAGTTTGGGGGGAGGGAACACTGAAGCTTTCTTT.

The chain links TRBV15 to TRBJ2-1; 9 nucleotides align to TRBD2. This CDR3 is 13 amino acids long. The germline gives CDR1 LNHNV, CDR2 YYDKDF (reference sequence). V was pared by 6 bases and J by 5 bases, with 2 bases of the junction left unmatched. CDR3 nucleotides: TGTGCCACCAGGACTAGCGGCAACAATGAGCAGTTCTTC. It specifies CATRTSGNNEQFF.

The chain recombines TRBV11-2 with TRBJ1-6, with D unclear. The length of the CDR3 is 13 residues. Per the germline V gene, CDR1 is SGHAT and CDR2 is FQNNGV. Between the trimmed V and J ends, which lost 3 bases and 8 bases, there was a span of 8 bases. The CDR3 DNA reads as TGTGCCAGCAGCTTTCTAGCGGATTCACCCCTCCACTTT. Its protein is CASSFLADSPLHF.

J is TRBJ2-4 and V is TRBV25-1; the D gene is possibly TRBD2 (5 bases). This CDR3 contains 14 residues. The germline CDR1 and CDR2 sequences are MGHDK and SYGVNS. Trimming removed 7 bases at V and 10 bases at J, with 20 bases between. The CDR3 spells CASISGSPEGIQYF. The CDR3 DNA is TGTGCCAGCATCTCGGGGTCCCCTGAAGGAATTCAGTACTTC.

This clone was seen a single time. This rearrangement joins TRBV13 to TRBJ2-3; 12 nucleotides match TRBD2. V shed 2 bases and J 4 bases; nucleotides not matched to a gene: 10. Germline CDR1 is PRHDT and CDR2 is FYEKMQ (reference sequence). The CDR3 runs to 18 residues. The CDR3 protein is CASSLQDRLAGVADTQYF. The DNA of the CDR3 is TGTGCCAGCAGCTTACAGGATCGACTAGCGGGAGTGGCAGATACGCAGTATTTT.

V usage is TRBV14 and J usage is TRBJ2-7; 8 bases map to TRBD1. Germline CDR1 is SGHDN and CDR2 is FVKESK. Trimming at V came to 6 bases and at J to 0 bases, leaving 10 bases not matched to a gene. This CDR3 is built from 16 residues. The CDR3: CASSPRQGISSYEQYF. In DNA, the CDR3 is TGTGCCAGCAGTCCCCGACAGGGGATTAGCTCCTACGAGCAGTACTTC. Complete variable domain (other parts from reference TRBV14 and TRBJ2-7): EAGVTQFPSHSVIEKGQTVTLRCDPISGHDNLYWYRRVMGKEIKFLLHFVKESKQDESGMPNNRFLAERTGGTYSTLKVQPAELEDSGVYFCASSPRQGISSYEQYFGPGTRLTVT.

This clone was observed a single time. This chain joins TRBV15 and TRBJ2-7; D not certain. Between the trimmed V and J ends, which lost 4 bases and 0 bases, there was a span of 19 bases. Looked up from germline, CDR1 is LNHNV and CDR2 is YYDKDF (reference sequence). The CDR3 has 17 residues. The chain's CDR3 is CATSIIPVQDFSYEQYF. The CDR3 DNA sequence: TGTGCCACCAGCATTATCCCGGTCCAGGATTTCTCCTACGAGCAGTACTTC. Drawing the rest from reference TRBV15 and TRBJ2-7, the complete variable domain is DAMVIQNPRYQVTQFGKPVTLSCSQTLNHNVMYWYQQKSSQAPKLLFHYYDKDFNNEADTPDNFQSRRPNTSFCFLDIRSPGLGDTAMYLCATSIIPVQDFSYEQYFGPGTRLTVT.

The chain carries TRBV3-1 (or the pseudogene TRBV3-2) and TRBJ1-3; 7 nucleotides match TRBD1. Trimming cost V 0 bases and J 2 bases; bases outside gene matches: 4. Per germline, CDR1 LGHDT and CDR2 YNNKEL (reference sequence). The CDR3 extends over 16 amino acids. CDR3 sequence reads: CASSQDVRGTGNTIYF. DNA for the CDR3: TGTGCCAGCAGCCAAGATGTCAGGGGGACTGGAAACACCATATATTTT.

A few counts support this clone. The CDR3 loop reads CASSFAPPGNSPLHF. CDR3 DNA: TGTGCCAGCAGTTTCGCGCCTCCGGGTAATTCACCCCTCCACTTT. This rearrangement joins TRBV27 to TRBJ1-6; D remains unclear. This CDR3 spans 15 amino acids. V shed 3 bases and J shed 6 bases, with 12 bases lying between them. In germline, CDR1 is MNHEY, CDR2 SMNVEV (reference sequence).

The V gene is TRBV10-3, the J gene TRBJ1-1; TRBD1 matches 8 bases. This CDR3 is built from 13 residues. V was clipped by 6 bases and J by 7 bases; unmatched bases: 7. Germline V CDR1 and CDR2: ENHRY, SYGVKD. In nucleotides, the CDR3 is TGTGCCATCAGGACGACAGGGGAGGGTGAAGCTTTCTTT. Amino acids: CAIRTTGEGEAFF.

This chain connects TRBV7-9 to TRBJ1-5; no clear D. The germline gives CDR1 SEHNR, CDR2 FQNEAQ (reference sequence). CDR3 length equals 16 residues. With 4 bases removed from V and 5 bases from J, the gap between germline ends came to 18 bases. Here the CDR3 DNA reads TGTGCCAGCAGCTCACCGGGAGCGGGCCCGTATCAGCCCCAGCATTTT. Its translation is CASSSPGAGPYQPQHF. The full variable domain, rest sourced from reference TRBV7-9 and TRBJ1-5, is DTGVSQNPRHKITKRGQNVTFRCDPISEHNRLYWYRQTLGQGPEFLTYFQNEAQLEKSRLLSDRFSAERPKGSFSTLEIQRTEQGDSAMYLCASSSPGAGPYQPQHFGDGTRLSIL.

The chain links TRBV29-1 to TRBJ2-1; D possibly corresponds to TRBD2 (6 bases). The CDR3 contains 14 residues. V was trimmed by 3 bases and J by 0 bases, leaving 9 bases between them. Germline loops: CDR1 SQVTM, CDR2 ANQGSEA. CDR3 DNA sequence: TGCAGCGTTGACGGGGGAAGCTCCTACAATGAGCAGTTCTTC. This translates into CSVDGGSSYNEQFF.

CDR3 nucleotide sequence: TGTGCCAGCACGGGGGGGGGAGACACTGAAGCTTTCTTT. Its protein is CASTGGGDTEAFF. The chain uses TRBV25-1 and TRBJ1-1, with D perhaps TRBD1 (5 bases). Trimming removed 7 bases at V and 3 bases at J, with 12 bases between. CDR3 length equals 13 residues. Germline assignment: CDR1 MGHDK and CDR2 SYGVNS. Filled out from reference TRBV25-1 and TRBJ1-1, the complete variable domain reads EADIYQTPRYLVIGTGKKITLECSQTMGHDKMYWYQQDPGMELHLIHYSYGVNSTEKGDLSSESTVSRIRTEHFPLTLESARPSHTSQYLCASTGGGDTEAFFGQGTRLTVV.

The chain links TRBV5-1 to TRBJ2-1, with D tentatively TRBD1 (6 bases). Germline V gives CDR1 SGHRS, CDR2 YFSETQ. Trimming took off 0 bases at V and 4 bases at J, with 8 bases between the two ends. This CDR3 is 14 amino acids long. CDR3 loop: CASSLDRGYNEQFF. CDR3 sequence (DNA): TGCGCCAGCAGCTTGGATAGGGGGTACAATGAGCAGTTCTTC.

The rearrangement links TRBV2 to TRBJ1-5, with D possibly matching TRBD1 (5 bases). CDR3 size: 15 residues. CDR1 SNHLY and CDR2 FYNNEI come from the germline V gene. V was trimmed by 4 bases and J by 0 bases, leaving 10 bases between them. CDR3 DNA: TGTGCCAGCAGTGGGTTCAGGGATAGCAATCAGCCCCAGCATTTT. This codes for CASSGFRDSNQPQHF.

The chain recombines TRBV27 with TRBJ2-5, with 7 bases identical to TRBD2. Germline values: CDR1 MNHEY, CDR2 SMNVEV (reference sequence). The CDR3 has 16 residues. After removal of 1 base from V and 3 bases from J, the junction contained 8 bases not matched to a gene. This chain's CDR3 is CASSLFSGGREETQYF. CDR3 bases: TGTGCCAGCAGTTTATTTTCCGGAGGGAGGGAAGAGACCCAGTACTTC.

The chain is built from TRBV27 and TRBJ2-7; tentative D call: TRBD2 (5 bases). This CDR3 is 14 amino acids long. Trimming left V 3 bases short and J 0 bases short, with 9 bases between. The germline V gene encodes CDR1 MNHEY and CDR2 SMNVEV (reference sequence). The CDR3 DNA is TGTGCCAGCAGTTTCATCGGGAACTCCTACGAGCAGTACTTC. Its translation is CASSFIGNSYEQYF.

Of note for this clone: In the same sample, other DNA sequences code for this CDR3. This chain uses TRBV9 with TRBJ2-1, with 7 bases matching TRBD1. With 0 bases clipped from V and 5 bases from J, the junction kept 2 bases outside the gene matches. The CDR3 has 14 residues. Germline values: CDR1 SGDLS, CDR2 YYNGEE. The CDR3 DNA reads as TGTGCCAGCAGCGTAGGGGACAGCGACAATGAGCAGTTCTTC. It yields the protein CASSVGDSDNEQFF. Together with reference TRBV9 and TRBJ2-1, the CDR3 gives the full variable domain: DSGVTQTPKHLITATGQRVTLRCSPRSGDLSVYWYQQSLDQGLQFLIQYYNGEERAKGNILERFSAQQFPDLHSELNLSSLELGDSALYFCASSVGDSDNEQFFGPGTRLTVL.

CDR3 in DNA: TGTGCCAGCAGTCGGGGACTTAATCAGCCCCAGCATTTT. Encoded protein: CASSRGLNQPQHF. This rearrangement joins TRBV7-6 to TRBJ1-5; tentative D call: TRBD1 (5 bases). Germline lookup yields CDR1 SGHVS and CDR2 FNYEAQ. This CDR3 contains 13 residues. V gave up 6 bases and J gave up 4 bases, with 10 bases separating them.

This clone was found a few times. V is TRBV4-1 and J is TRBJ1-2; D call uncertain. The CDR3 is made up of 14 amino acids. V was cut by 1 base and J by 4 bases, with 10 bases left in between. Germline lookup yields CDR1 MGHRA and CDR2 YSYEKL. The CDR3 protein is CASSQVQTTYGYTF. DNA of the CDR3: TGCGCCAGCAGCCAAGTACAGACCACCTATGGCTACACCTTC.

The chain recombines TRBV4-1 with TRBJ2-1, with 11 positions matching TRBD2. The CDR3 is 17 residues long. Germline trimming cut 4 bases from V and 6 bases from J; bases unmatched to any gene: 11. Germline V gene lookup returns CDR1 MGHRA and CDR2 YSYEKL. The CDR3 loop is CASSLKGLAGGSNEQFF. The CDR3, as DNA: TGCGCCAGCAGCCTTAAGGGGCTAGCGGGAGGTTCCAATGAGCAGTTCTTC.

The chain couples TRBV10-3 to TRBJ1-2, with a possible D match to TRBD1 (6 bases). Germline CDR1 ENHRY, CDR2 SYGVKD. Trimming cost V 5 bases and J 3 bases, with 16 bases left between them. The CDR3 is 15 amino acids. The DNA for the CDR3 is TGTGCCATCAGTCAACCCGGGACAACGGACTATGGCTACACCTTC. This translates into CAISQPGTTDYGYTF.

The J gene is TRBJ2-2, the V gene TRBV5-1; D is perhaps TRBD1 (6 bases). Germline V gene lookup returns CDR1 SGHRS and CDR2 YFSETQ. Trimming removed 4 bases at V and 0 bases at J, with 13 bases between. CDR3 length: 16 amino acids. The CDR3 reads CASSGGGLANTGELFF. Here the CDR3 DNA reads TGCGCCAGCAGCGGGGGCGGGTTAGCGAACACCGGGGAGCTGTTTTTT.

The chain couples TRBV5-1 to TRBJ2-3, with D uncertain. V was trimmed by 4 bases and J by 2 bases, leaving 14 bases between them. The length of the CDR3 is 15 residues. CDR1 is SGHRS and CDR2 is YFSETQ in the germline V gene. For the CDR3, the DNA is TGCGCCAGCAGCCTTCAGCGTACAAACACAGATACGCAGTATTTT. This encodes CASSLQRTNTDTQYF.

The chain joins TRBV7-3 to TRBJ1-2; 10 nucleotides match TRBD1. Trimming removed 5 bases from V and 1 base from J; junction bases left unmatched: 10. Germline V CDR1 and CDR2: SGHTA, FQGTGA. The CDR3 extends over 17 amino acids. The CDR3 loop is CASSPTTGGADNYGYTF. The CDR3 nucleotides read TGTGCCAGCAGCCCCACGACAGGGGGCGCCGATAACTATGGCTACACCTTC.

Concerning this clone itself: Other DNA sequences within the sample encode an identical CDR3. This chain joins TRBV5-6 and TRBJ2-7, with 7 bases lining up with TRBD2. The CDR3 consists of 12 residues. CDR1 is SGHDT, CDR2 YYEEEE, per germline. The ends lost 4 bases at V and 4 bases at J; junction bases unmatched: 2. The CDR3 bases are TGTGCCAGCAGCCTGGGACTATACGAGCAGTACTTC. Encoded protein: CASSLGLYEQYF. The whole variable domain, remainder taken from reference TRBV5-6 and TRBJ2-7, is DAGVTQSPTHLIKTRGQQVTLRCSPKSGHDTVSWYQQALGQGPQFIFQYYEEEERQRGNFPDRFSGHQFPNYSSELNVNALLLGDSALYLCASSLGLYEQYFGPGTRLTVT.

J is TRBJ2-1 and V is TRBV27; 10 bases agree with TRBD2. The CDR3 sequence is 14 residues long. Germline values: CDR1 MNHEY, CDR2 SMNVEV (reference sequence). V lost 5 bases, J lost 7 bases, and 5 bases stayed unmatched. The CDR3 DNA reads as TGTGCCAGCAGTCCTAGCGGGAGAGGGAATGAGCAGTTCTTC. Its translation: CASSPSGRGNEQFF.